One and the same sample provided the 8 T cell receptor beta chains below, sequenced in a study of OX40 agonist ivuxolimab in advanced cancers. Here immunoSEQ multiplex PCR was the method, and the copy in TCRdb shows in-frame clones only, minus some. The sample consists of tens of thousands of clones, 82% of them appearing once. This sample comprised CD4+ or CD8+ T cells sorted from blood, obtained in a trial of the OX40 agonist ivuxolimab. Every receptor here comes from an adult with an advanced solid tumor such as melanoma, head and neck, liver or kidney cancer.

The chain uses TRBV6-1 and TRBJ1-2; a weak D match, TRBD1 (6 bases). This CDR3 has 15 amino acids. V was trimmed by 7 bases and J by 4 bases, leaving 19 bases between them. Germline V gene data show CDR1 as MNHNS and CDR2 as SASEGT. In DNA, the CDR3 is TGTGCCAGCATTCTTAGACAGGCTTTTGGCTATGGCTACACCTTC. Translation gives CASILRQAFGYGYTF.

The chain recombines TRBV28 with TRBJ2-1; 8 nucleotides match TRBD2. The ends lost 11 bases at V and 4 bases at J; junction bases unmatched: 10. Germline CDR1 is MDHEN and CDR2 is SYDVKM. The CDR3 spans 14 residues. DNA for the CDR3: TGTGCCGGTTGCCGGGCGGGGGGATACAATGAGCAGTTCTTC. This sequence encodes CAGCRAGGYNEQFF.

This rearrangement joins TRBV15 to TRBJ1-1, with D possibly matching TRBD1 (5 bases). The germline gives CDR1 LNHNV, CDR2 YYDKDF (reference sequence). The ends were cut back, 0 bases at V and 7 bases at J, with 9 bases in the middle. This CDR3 spans 13 amino acids. The CDR3 bases are TGTGCCACCAGCAGAGATAGGGGCGGTGAAGCTTTCTTT. This encodes CATSRDRGGEAFF.

This sequence joins TRBV2 and TRBJ1-3; maybe TRBD1 (5 bases). Per the germline V gene, CDR1 is SNHLY and CDR2 is FYNNEI. The CDR3 totals 17 residues. Between the trimmed V and J ends, which lost 3 bases and 5 bases, there was a span of 20 bases. In DNA form, the CDR3 reads TGTGCCAGCAGTGATCAGGGCCCCGGGTCAACTCGAAACACCATATATTTT. Translated, it gives CASSDQGPGSTRNTIYF.

The chain links TRBV18 to TRBJ2-7, with 13 bases identical to TRBD2. V lost 5 bases, J lost 3 bases, and 7 bases stayed unmatched. The CDR3 extends over 16 amino acids. CDR1 and CDR2 from the germline V gene are KGHSH and LQKENI. The CDR3 bases are TGTGCCAGCTCATTACTAGCGGGAGGGTCCGACTACGAGCAGTACTTC. Its protein product is CASSLLAGGSDYEQYF.

This clone was counted between two and nine times. V gene TRBV28 combines with J gene TRBJ1-2; 9 nucleotides agree with TRBD1. CDR3 length equals 14 residues. Germline values: CDR1 MDHEN, CDR2 SYDVKM. V dropped 8 bases and J dropped 2; count of bases not matched to a gene: 6. CDR3 DNA sequence: TGTGCCAGCGGCGGGACAGGGTGGAACTATGGCTACACCTTC. Amino acid sequence: CASGGTGWNYGYTF.

V and J are TRBV6-5 and TRBJ1-2; 7 positions agree with TRBD1. This CDR3 comprises 14 residues. Germline loops: CDR1 MNHEY, CDR2 SVGAGI. Germline trimming cut 5 bases from V and 5 bases from J; bases unmatched to any gene: 8. The CDR3 protein is CASSLEGGAYGYTF. CDR3 nucleotides: TGTGCCAGCAGTCTTGAAGGGGGCGCTTATGGCTACACCTTC.

The genes are TRBV6-6 and TRBJ1-1, with a weak D call TRBD1 (6 bases). Per the germline V gene, CDR1 is MNHNY and CDR2 is SVGAGI (reference sequence). This CDR3 is 14 amino acids long. Trimming removed 5 bases from V and 1 base from J, with 11 bases in between. The CDR3 region is CASSHPGQNTEAFF. In DNA, the CDR3 is TGTGCCAGCAGTCACCCGGGACAGAACACTGAAGCTTTCTTT.